This is a list of T cell receptor beta chains from one sample in a study of T cell responses to AZD1222 COVID-19 vaccine. Here immunoSEQ multiplex PCR was the method, and the copy in TCRdb shows in-frame clones only, minus some. The sample records approximately 210,000 clones, roughly 94% being singletons. The specimen was peripheral blood, collected 28 days after the second dose of the MenACWY control vaccine. The receptors here all came from an adult who received the MenACWY meningococcal vaccine as a control. Each CDR3 is given with its conserved first and last residue. A D gene is named only where the DNA matches it firmly. For some rows the clone size is stated as once, few or many, or as a class when expanded; others skip it.

clone_size	d_call	j_call	v_call	cdr3_length	cdr3_aa	cdr3_nt
NA	NA	TRBJ1-1	TRBV30	14	CAWTPGVDGTEAFF	TGTGCCTGGACCCCCGGAGTAGACGGCACTGAAGCTTTCTTT
NA	NA	TRBJ2-7	TRBV6-2/TRBV6-3	16	CASSYITQLRFYEQYF	TGTGCCAGCAGTTACATCACCCAGCTCCGGTTCTACGAGCAGTACTTC
NA	TRBD1	TRBJ1-2	TRBV2	15	CASSILEGANYGYTF	TGTGCCAGCAGTATTCTTGAGGGGGCGAACTATGGCTACACCTTC
NA	NA	TRBJ1-1	TRBV11-1	15	CASSFMGASNTEAFF	TGTGCCAGCAGCTTTATGGGGGCTTCGAACACTGAAGCTTTCTTT
once	TRBD1	TRBJ2-3	TRBV29-1	15	CSVGDRVKSTDTQYF	TGCAGCGTTGGGGACAGGGTAAAAAGCACAGATACGCAGTATTTT
NA	NA	TRBJ1-1	TRBV9	13	CASSPSVNTEAFF	TGTGCCAGCAGCCCTTCGGTGAACACTGAAGCTTTCTTT
once	NA	TRBJ1-5	TRBV12-5	10	CASTDQPQHF	TGTGCTAGTACTGATCAGCCCCAGCATTTT
NA	NA	TRBJ2-2	TRBV30	16	CAWSPPLGKGSGELFF	TGTGCCTGGAGCCCGCCCCTGGGGAAAGGGTCCGGGGAGCTGTTTTTT
NA	NA	TRBJ2-7	TRBV29-1	12	CSARLWEYEQYF	TGCAGCGCCCGGTTGTGGGAGTACGAGCAGTACTTC
NA	NA	TRBJ1-3	TRBV25-1	14	CASGTGSSGNTIYF	TGTGCCAGCGGCACAGGGAGCTCTGGAAACACCATATATTTT